This T cell receptor beta chain was observed in a study of post-analysis software for immune sequencing data. Germline trimming cut 6 bases from V and 5 bases from J; bases unmatched to any gene: 11. There are 15 residues in the CDR3. Germline V gene data show CDR1 as LGHNA and CDR2 as YNFKEQ. Unique molecular identifiers were carried by the TCR beta cDNA libraries. TCRdb independently ran MiXCR on the PCR reads; one entry per CDR3 protein. The sample lists roughly 870,000 distinct CDR3 sequences, about 57% occurring once. This clonotype was counted only a few times. As yet, its antigen is unknown. General observations from the study: Five or six TRBV segments, TRBV5-6, TRBV5-1 and TRBV20-1 among them, were found more frequent in patients than controls.

The J gene is TRBJ2-5, the V gene TRBV4-2, with 8 bases matching TRBD2. The sample consisted of blood. This receptor was identified in a girl aged 5 to 17 with multiple sclerosis. In DNA form, the CDR3 reads TGTGCCAGCAGGAGCGATAGCGGGATTGGGGAGACCCAGTACTTC. This sequence encodes CASRSDSGIGETQYF.